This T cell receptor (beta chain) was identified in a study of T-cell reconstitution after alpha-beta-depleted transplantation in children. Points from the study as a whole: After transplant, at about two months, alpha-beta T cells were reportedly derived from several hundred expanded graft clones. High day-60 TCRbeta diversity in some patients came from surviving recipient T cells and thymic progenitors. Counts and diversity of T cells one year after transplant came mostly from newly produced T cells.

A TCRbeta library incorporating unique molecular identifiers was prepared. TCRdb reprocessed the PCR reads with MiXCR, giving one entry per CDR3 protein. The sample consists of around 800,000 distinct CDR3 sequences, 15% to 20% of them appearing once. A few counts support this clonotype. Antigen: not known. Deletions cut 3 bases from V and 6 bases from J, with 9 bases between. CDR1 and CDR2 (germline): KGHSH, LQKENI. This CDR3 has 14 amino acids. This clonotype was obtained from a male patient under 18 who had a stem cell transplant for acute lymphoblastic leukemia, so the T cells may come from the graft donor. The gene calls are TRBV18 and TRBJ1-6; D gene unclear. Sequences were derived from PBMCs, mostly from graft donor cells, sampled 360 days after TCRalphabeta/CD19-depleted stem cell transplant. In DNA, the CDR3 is TGTGCCAGCTCACCCCTACCCCGTAATTCACCCCTCCACTTT. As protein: CASSPLPRNSPLHF.